This T cell receptor beta chain derives from a study of cytomegalovirus exposure and HLA in healthy donors (TCRdb year 2017). Broadly, across the study: According to an earlier analysis of a few hundred of the donors, about 190 million T cells yielded 100 million or so unique TCR beta sequences and around 300 Gb of sequence data. The T cell repertoires of under 750 subjects were profiled by immunosequencing and related to cytomegalovirus serostatus. Rather than drawing on any new phenotypic data, the later analysis identified candidate immune exposures from TCR beta sequences and the way those sequences occurred across donors. Every discovery cohort repertoire had been produced on one sequencing platform. On average, over 200,000 unique TCR beta nucleotide sequences were sequenced per donor among a few hundred genotyped donors of the cohort, with around 19% of those sequences being non-productive. An early release that covered roughly 600 HLA-typed donors contained about 300 gigabases of sequencing data and tens of millions of unique TCR sequences. Donor age, sex, ethnicity and CMV serostatus were compiled alongside the repertoire data. Of the 300 to 450 genotyped donors, roughly 80% were placed in the genetic ancestry cluster associated with self-reported Caucasian donors. The aim of the study was to test whether cataloging public T cell receptors could identify signatures of past pathogen exposure. High-throughput TCR immunosequencing, statistical association of individual TCRs with disease status, and machine learning were combined to predict cytomegalovirus infection status. In a later analysis, previously published TCR beta repertoires from more than 500 donors were re-analyzed and high-resolution HLA genotyping was added so that TCR occurrence patterns could be studied. Several DR-DQ haplotypes were handled as single units for association and clustering, since linkage in the cohort was strong. An earlier analysis of 587 of the donors used high-throughput TCR beta sequencing to judge whether each TCR beta V gene segment behaved as functional or pseudogenic. The number of typed donors differed by locus: about 620-640 for A, B, C, DRB1 and DQB1; 522 for DQA1; 606 for DPA1; and about 450 for DPB1. A later genetic analysis took genome-wide SNP genotypes for about 65% of the 666 donors and used that subset as a discovery cohort. HLA typing included class I and class II loci at four-digit resolution. Along with the approximately 670-subject first cohort, a separate validation cohort of around 120 different subjects was used. Results and caveats for the whole study, not just this receptor: Cytomegalovirus status was reported to be diagnosed by the classifier with high specificity and sensitivity in both the original and validation cohorts. In a later analysis, most CMV-associated TCR beta chains were found to appear HLA-restricted, with HLA associations seemingly driven largely by CMV exposure. Because counts were too low, around 18 rarely observed V segments, including chromosome 9 orphons, were left out of the earlier analysis of some 600 of the donors. According to a later analysis, TCR association rates differed among HLA loci, with DRB1 alleles showing the most associated TCRs and HLA-C alleles showing the fewest. Assigning TCR associations to individual alleles was difficult when HLA alleles, especially DR and DQ, strongly co-occurred. A few of the identified cytomegalovirus-associated TCR beta chains were confirmed in vitro to be specific for cytomegalovirus antigens. This cohort had only TCR beta chains sequenced, and the lack of alpha or paired-chain data limited which features could be detected. The sequencing pipeline was judged likely to have produced a cluster of highly shared sequence variants as a technical artifact. The only immune exposure information available for the cohort was CMV serostatus. Across donors, most TCR sequences were observed very rarely, whereas some public TCRs were present in many individuals. Several of the top co-occurrence clusters appeared to be linked to parvovirus B19, influenza, CMV and Epstein-Barr virus, according to a later analysis. It was suggested by the authors that the approach could potentially be generalized to other disease states and immunological phenotypes. The study listed 164 TCR beta chains as associated with cytomegalovirus. A further reported finding was that TCR beta sequences accurately predicted the HLA-A and HLA-B alleles for most subjects in the first cohort. Broadly in line with IMGT annotations, most TCR beta V segments showed up in productive rearrangements about 90% or about 30% of the time in an earlier analysis of some 590 of the donors. A later analysis found that HLA-associated TCR beta chains were more clonally expanded and had lower generation probabilities than equally common non-associated chains. Linkage disequilibrium might explain the correlated functional status among segregating V segments, but an unknown experimental factor could not be ruled out. An association between a missense DCLRE1C variant and V-gene and J-gene trimming of TCR beta chains was found in a later genetic analysis and replicated in an independent cohort. In a later analysis, around 15,000 TCR beta sequences were associated with specific HLA alleles at a false discovery rate of 0.05. HLA typing was unavailable for some donors at each locus, so association tests used only the typed subset. Compared with the roughly 600-donor mean, donors in an Asian-associated ancestry cluster had fewer N-insertions in productive TCRs, according to a later genetic analysis. Roughly uniform sequencing depth across donors was assumed in presence/absence analyses, although this assumption may not hold. Because the 87-base-pair reads could not distinguish some IMGT-functional V segments, including TRBV6-2 and TRBV6-3, those segments were excluded.

The CDR3, from cysteine to phenylalanine, totals 14 residues. The retained sequence is limited to the CDR3, 42 bases, with the frame set at the first base. The germline V gene yields KGHSH for CDR1 and LQKENI for CDR2. Trimmed from V: 3 bases; trimmed from J: 4 bases; junction bases lacking a gene match: 3. The count of this clone is one. The target of this receptor is not known. Within one base of it there is no much larger clone, and no base qualities were kept. This specimen includes other DNA sequences encoding the same CDR3. The library was made by the immunoSEQ multiplex PCR assay. For the multiplex PCR, a mixture combining 60 forward primers for TCR Vbeta segments and 13 reverse primers for TCR Jbeta segments was used. The CDR3 region of rearranged TCR beta genes was amplified from genomic DNA by a multiplex PCR assay. The Illumina HiSeq System was used to sequence the amplified TCR beta libraries as 87-base-pair reads. On the authors' methods: A later analysis tallied approximately 87 million unique TCR beta chains across the approximately 670 repertoires, and about 12 million of those chains were shared by two or more donors. To remove PCR and sequencing errors, raw reads were error-corrected and collapsed into unique sequences using a nearest-neighbor algorithm that merged closely related sequences. To assign V, D and J gene segments, CDR3 sequences were aligned to IMGT reference sequences. For a sequence to be retained, at least a six-nucleotide match to both a V gene segment and a J gene segment was required. Rearrangements were called productive when the CDR3 lacked stop codons and stayed in frame with V and J; all others were non-productive. Following IMGT convention, CDR3 was defined as the stretch from the second conserved V-encoded cysteine up to the conserved J-encoded phenylalanine. The earlier analysis of 587 of the donors excluded any sequence lacking an unambiguous match to a single V gene segment. An earlier analysis of 587 of the donors called V segments functional above 56.7% productive rearrangements and segregating when the between-donor standard deviation exceeded 5%. A statistical classification framework was built for diagnosing cytomegalovirus status from the catalog of TCR beta chain sequences. V and J gene assignment, in a later analysis, came from comparing TCR nucleotide sequences with IMGT/GENE-DB human TR gene sequences. Using the TCRdist pipeline, a later analysis assigned CDR3 sequences along with most-parsimonious VDJ recombination scenarios. In a later analysis, every TCR beta chain was defined by the combination of its CDR3 amino acid sequence and its V-gene family, and reads without a unique V-gene family were dropped. A later analysis removed 550 to 650 highly shared, low-generation-probability nucleotide sequences to deal with suspected cross-contamination and a sequencing artifact. In a later analysis, a clonal expansion index was calculated for each public chain from normalized within-repertoire ranks of inferred template counts. Generation probabilities in a later analysis came from a VDJ recombination model fitted to out-of-frame rearrangements, and those results were checked against IGoR. In a later analysis, hypergeometric tests were used to score TCR-TCR, TCR-HLA and TCR-CMV co-occurrence, with a repertoire-size bias correction applied to TCR pairs. False discovery rates were estimated in a later analysis by permuting HLA or CMV assignments 20 times. In a later analysis, co-occurring TCRs were grouped using DBSCAN, with TCRdist sequence similarity added in when clustering inside HLA-allele-positive subsets. Co-occurrence clustering excluded repertoires with fewer than 30,000 or more than 120,000 public chains, plus five with anomalous nucleotide sharing. What TCRdb holds here is the immuneACCESS table cut down to in-frame rearrangements. Part of the clones is not present; checked against another copy, under half of the missing clones reflect an unresolved V gene, and the others are unexplained. V and J calls plus clone size are reproduced from that table; the DNA served to infer D and trimming. This sample holds 150,000 to 200,000 clones; 68% were observed only once. The biggest ten clones account for less than 1.5% of the sample.

The cohort consisted of some 670 healthy bone marrow donors. All cohort members were sampled while nominally healthy, although unrecorded immune exposures were likely present. The donor tested CMV seronegative, placing the donor among the roughly 350 seronegative members of the cohort. A peripheral blood sample was provided by each donor, and peripheral blood mononuclear cells were used for TCR beta sequencing. The Qiagen DNeasy Blood Extraction Kit was used to extract genomic DNA from the blood cell samples. Sequenced sample: PBMCs. Here the chain combines TRBV18 and TRBJ1-5; 7 bases in between match TRBD1. The source of this sequence is a man aged 45 to 65 in good health and CMV-seronegative. The CDR3 corresponds to CASSPQTGNQPQHF. The sequence in DNA is TGTGCCAGCTCACCCCAGACAGGGAATCAGCCCCAGCATTTT.